This TCR beta chain was captured in a study of identical twins. Study outcomes and limitations: Conclusions were drawn cross-sectionally by statistical analysis, without following the same donors. Sequences that were beta out-of-frame showed weaker excess twin sharing. Reduced insertions were recorded for abundant cord blood beta clonotypes, with no such pattern in memory repertoires.

This clonotype appeared many times. What it recognizes is unknown. This CDR3 region has 14 residues. TCRdb analysed the 5' RACE reads with MiXCR anew, one entry per CDR3 protein. The data contain over 250,000 distinct CDR3 sequences, nearly 9.5% of them singletons. The same sample was also used in a study of yellow fever vaccine responses in identical twins. As that study records: Reportedly, twins' vaccine T cell responses looked partly convergent and partly personalized.

The genes are TRBV12-3 or TRBV12-4 and TRBJ2-7, with 11 bases aligning to TRBD1. Sample: CD8+ T cells sorted from blood. This TCR was recovered from a woman younger than 30 in good health. The CDR3 here is CAVSGDRGSYEQYF. In DNA, the CDR3 is TGTGCAGTTTCCGGGGACAGGGGGAGCTACGAGCAGTACTTC.